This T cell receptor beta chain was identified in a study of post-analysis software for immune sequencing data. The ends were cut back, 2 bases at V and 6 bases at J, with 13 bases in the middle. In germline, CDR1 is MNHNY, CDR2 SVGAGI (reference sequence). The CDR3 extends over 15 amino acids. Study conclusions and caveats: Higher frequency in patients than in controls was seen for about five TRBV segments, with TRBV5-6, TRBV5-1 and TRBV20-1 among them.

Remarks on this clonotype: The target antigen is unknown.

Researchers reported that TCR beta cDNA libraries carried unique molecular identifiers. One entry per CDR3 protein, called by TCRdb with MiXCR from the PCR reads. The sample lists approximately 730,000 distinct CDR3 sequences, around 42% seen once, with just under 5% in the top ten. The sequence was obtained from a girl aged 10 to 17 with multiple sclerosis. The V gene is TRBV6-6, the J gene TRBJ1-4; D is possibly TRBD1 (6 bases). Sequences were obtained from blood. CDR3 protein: CASSYRERGDEKLFF. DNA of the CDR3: TGTGCCAGCAGTTACCGGGAAAGGGGGGATGAAAAACTGTTTTTT.